This T cell receptor beta chain was identified during a study of T cell changes during pregnancy in multiple sclerosis. V was trimmed by 7 bases and J by 3 bases, leaving 12 bases between them. The CDR3 has 14 residues. The germline CDR1 and CDR2 sequences are MNHEY and SVGAGI. Profiling relied on immunoSEQ multiplex PCR, and the TCRdb table lists in-frame clones only, not all of them. The sample includes about 52,000 clones, just over 90% seen only once; the top ten take about 0.37%. This sample comprised CD4+ T cells from peripheral blood mononuclear cells, obtained before pregnancy. The chain combines TRBV6-5 with TRBJ2-2; D not certain. The receptor was derived from a female donor with multiple sclerosis, enrolled in a pregnancy study. The CDR3 nucleotides read TGTGCCAGCAACCCGGGTCCACACACCGGGGAGCTGTTTTTT. Translating gives CASNPGPHTGELFF.